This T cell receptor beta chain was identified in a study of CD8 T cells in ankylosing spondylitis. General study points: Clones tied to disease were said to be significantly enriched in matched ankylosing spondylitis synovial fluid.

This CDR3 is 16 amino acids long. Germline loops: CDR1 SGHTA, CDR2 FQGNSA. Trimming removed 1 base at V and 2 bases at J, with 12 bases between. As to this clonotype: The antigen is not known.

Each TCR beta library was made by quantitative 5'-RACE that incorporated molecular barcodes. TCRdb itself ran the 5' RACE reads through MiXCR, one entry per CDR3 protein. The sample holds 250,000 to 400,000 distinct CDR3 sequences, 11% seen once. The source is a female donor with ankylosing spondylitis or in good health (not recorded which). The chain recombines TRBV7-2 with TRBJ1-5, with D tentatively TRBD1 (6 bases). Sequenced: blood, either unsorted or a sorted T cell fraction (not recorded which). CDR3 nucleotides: TGTGCCAGCAGCTTAGATGGGGGCGGGCGCAATCAGCCCCAGCATTTT. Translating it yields CASSLDGGGRNQPQHF.